This entry features one T cell receptor beta chain sequence. What it binds is not known. The sample originates from a study of cytomegalovirus exposure and HLA in healthy donors. Regarding the study as a whole: Most observed TCR sequences were rare, whereas some public TCRs were detected in many donors. Cytomegalovirus association was assigned to some 160 TCR beta chains.

Repertoires were generated with immunoSEQ multiplex PCR, while TCRdb's copy carries only in-frame clones and drops some. The sample holds some 64,000 clones; about 95% are singletons and the top ten take less than 1.5%. The receptor was isolated from a woman in her late teens or twenties in good health and CMV-seronegative. What was sequenced was PBMCs.

The CDR3 sequence is CASSLGGDSYEQYF. The CDR3 nucleotides are TGTGCCAGCAGCCTAGGTGGGGACAGCTACGAGCAGTACTTC. This chain links TRBV7-3 with TRBJ2-7; 7 nucleotides match TRBD1. V trimming: 5 bases; J trimming: 3 bases; junction bases outside the gene matches: 7. The CDR3 is made up of 14 amino acids. Germline values: CDR1 SGHTA, CDR2 FQGTGA.